The sequence of this TCR beta chain was determined in a study of T-cell reconstitution after alpha-beta-depleted transplantation in children. This clonotype was detected a few times. Its target is unknown. Researchers prepared the TCRbeta library using unique molecular identifiers, the study reports. TCRdb processed the PCR reads anew with MiXCR; each CDR3 protein has one entry. The profile shows some 600,000 distinct CDR3 sequences, approximately 13% of them singletons. Unmatched junction bases numbered 5, after V lost 4 bases and J lost 0 bases. The germline V gene encodes CDR1 SGHRS and CDR2 YFSETQ. This CDR3 is built from 16 residues. Broader study findings: At around two months after transplant, the alpha-beta T cells were reportedly derived from several hundred expanded clones that came from non-depleted graft cells.

Material: PBMCs, mostly from graft donor cells, obtained 360 days after TCRalphabeta/CD19-depleted stem cell transplant. The chain recombines TRBV5-1 with TRBJ2-1, with 9 bases identical to TRBD2. This clonotype was sampled from a male patient under 18 who had a stem cell transplant for acute myeloid leukemia, so the T cells may come from the graft donor. The CDR3 DNA sequence: TGCGCCAGCAGCGGCTTTAGCGGGAGCTCCTACAATGAGCAGTTCTTC. It encodes CASSGFSGSSYNEQFF.